The source of this T cell receptor beta chain is a study of tumor T cells in aggressive B-cell lymphoma. Assay used: immunoSEQ multiplex PCR; TCRdb lists only in-frame clones, some missing. The repertoire holds roughly 3,000 clones, with approximately 81% as singletons. The CDR3 has 14 amino acids. Germline-derived CDR1 and CDR2 are SGHVS and FQNEAQ. The clonotype was recovered from an adult with diffuse large B cell lymphoma. V usage is TRBV7-8 and J usage is TRBJ2-2; D is perhaps TRBD2 (6 bases). The specimen sequenced was tumor tissue. The CDR3 loop is CAVRASSDFGELFF. The CDR3 DNA reads as TGTGCGGTTCGCGCTTCTAGCGACTTCGGGGAGCTGTTTTTT.